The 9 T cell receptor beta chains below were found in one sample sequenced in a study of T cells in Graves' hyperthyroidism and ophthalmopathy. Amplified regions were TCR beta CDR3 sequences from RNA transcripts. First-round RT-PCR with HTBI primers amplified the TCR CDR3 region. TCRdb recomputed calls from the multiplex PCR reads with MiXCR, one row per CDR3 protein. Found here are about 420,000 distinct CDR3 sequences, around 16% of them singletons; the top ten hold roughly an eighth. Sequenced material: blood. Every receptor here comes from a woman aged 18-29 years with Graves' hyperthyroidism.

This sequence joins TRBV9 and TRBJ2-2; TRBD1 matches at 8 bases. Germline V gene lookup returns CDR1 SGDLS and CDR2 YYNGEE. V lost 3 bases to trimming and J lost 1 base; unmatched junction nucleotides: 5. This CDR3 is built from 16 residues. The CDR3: CASSATGGMNTGELFF. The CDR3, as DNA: TGTGCCAGCAGCGCTACAGGGGGGATGAACACCGGGGAGCTGTTTTTT.

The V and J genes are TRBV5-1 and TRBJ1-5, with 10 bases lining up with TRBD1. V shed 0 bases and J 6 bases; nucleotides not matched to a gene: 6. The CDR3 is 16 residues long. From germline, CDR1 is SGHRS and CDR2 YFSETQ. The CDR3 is CASSLVPGQGSQPQHF. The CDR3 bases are TGCGCCAGCAGCTTGGTTCCGGGACAGGGGAGTCAGCCCCAGCATTTT.

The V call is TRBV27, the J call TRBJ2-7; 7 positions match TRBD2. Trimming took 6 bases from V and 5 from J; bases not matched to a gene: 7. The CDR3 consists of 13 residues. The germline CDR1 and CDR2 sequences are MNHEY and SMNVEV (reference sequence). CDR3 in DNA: TGTGCCAGCAGCTACGGGGAGGGAAACGAGCAGTACTTC. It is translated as CASSYGEGNEQYF.

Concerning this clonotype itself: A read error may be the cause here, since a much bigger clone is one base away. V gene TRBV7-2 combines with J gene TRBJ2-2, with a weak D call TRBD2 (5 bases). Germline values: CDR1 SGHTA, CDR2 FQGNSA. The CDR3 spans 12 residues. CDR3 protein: CASSQFTGELSF. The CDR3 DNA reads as TGTGCCAGCAGCCAATTCACCGGGGAGCTGTCTTTT.

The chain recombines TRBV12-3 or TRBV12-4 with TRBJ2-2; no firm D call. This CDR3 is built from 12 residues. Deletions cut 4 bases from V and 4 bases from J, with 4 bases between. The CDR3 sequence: CASSSITGELFF. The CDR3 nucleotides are TGTGCCAGCAGTTCAATCACCGGGGAGCTGTTTTTT.

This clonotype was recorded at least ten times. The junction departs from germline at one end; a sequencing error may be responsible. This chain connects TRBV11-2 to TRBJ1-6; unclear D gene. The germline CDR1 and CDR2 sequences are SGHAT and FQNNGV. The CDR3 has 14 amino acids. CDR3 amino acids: CASSFGLNNSPLHF. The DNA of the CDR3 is TGTGCCAGCAGCTTTGGCCTGAATAATTCGCCCCTCCACTTT.

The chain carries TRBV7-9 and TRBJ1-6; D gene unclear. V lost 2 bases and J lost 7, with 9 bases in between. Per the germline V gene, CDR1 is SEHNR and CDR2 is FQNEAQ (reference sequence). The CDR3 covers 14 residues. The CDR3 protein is CASSLNPKNSPLHF. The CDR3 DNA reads TGTGCCAGCAGCTTAAACCCAAAAAATTCACCCCTCCACTTT.

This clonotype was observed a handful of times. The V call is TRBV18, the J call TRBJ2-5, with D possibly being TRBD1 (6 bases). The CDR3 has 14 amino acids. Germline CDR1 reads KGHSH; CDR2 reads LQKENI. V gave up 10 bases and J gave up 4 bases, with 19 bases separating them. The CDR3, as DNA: TGTGCCAACTCCGGGACACGCTGGGGAGAGACCCAGTACTTC. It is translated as CANSGTRWGETQYF.

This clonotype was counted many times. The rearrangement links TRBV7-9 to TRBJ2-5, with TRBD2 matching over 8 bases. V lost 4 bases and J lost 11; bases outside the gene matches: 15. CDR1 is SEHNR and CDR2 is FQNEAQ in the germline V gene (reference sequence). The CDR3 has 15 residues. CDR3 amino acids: CASSSYLTAGEVQYF. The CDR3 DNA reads TGTGCCAGCAGCTCTTATCTTACAGCGGGAGAGGTTCAGTACTTC. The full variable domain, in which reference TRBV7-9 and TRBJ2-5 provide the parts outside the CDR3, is DTGVSQNPRHKITKRGQNVTFRCDPISEHNRLYWYRQTLGQGPEFLTYFQNEAQLEKSRLLSDRFSAERPKGSFSTLEIQRTEQGDSAMYLCASSSYLTAGEVQYFGPGTRLLVL.